The 24 T cell receptor beta chains below come from one sample, sequenced in a study of human T cells and chemical hapten exposure. Using its own MiXCR run on the RACE reads, TCRdb lists one record per CDR3 protein. The sample gives roughly 380,000 distinct CDR3 sequences, roughly 6.3% of which show up once; around 5.6% is in the top ten. Time point defined: patch test 2, 6 weeks after DPC sensitization. The treatment was: therapeutic diphenylcyclopropenone sensitization with weekly scalp DPC. The sequenced sample was whole blood, obtained in connection with sensitization to the hapten diphenylcyclopropenone (DPC). All receptors come from a woman aged 18-29 years with alopecia areata. Some clones in this sample may be carry-over from other donors' samples.

Comment on this clonotype: A much larger clone differs by one base, so this may be a read error. This rearrangement joins TRBV3-1 to TRBJ2-7, with no clear D. Looked up from germline, CDR1 is LGHDT and CDR2 is YNNKEL (reference sequence). This CDR3 has 15 amino acids. V lost 0 bases, J lost 5 bases, and 14 bases lay in between. The CDR3 nucleotides read TGTGCCAGCAGCCAAGACCCGGGTGTTTTCCACGAGCAGTACTTC. This translates into CASSQDPGVFHEQYF.

At least ten counts were recorded for this clonotype. Here the CDR3 DNA reads TGCGCCAGCAGCCAAATGGGGACAGATAGCAATCAGCCCCAGCATTTT. Translated, it gives CASSQMGTDSNQPQHF. The chain joins TRBV4-1 to TRBJ1-5, with 7 bases that match TRBD1. The CDR3 runs to 16 residues. The germline V gene encodes CDR1 MGHRA and CDR2 YSYEKL. After removal of 2 bases from V and 0 bases from J, the junction contained 4 bases not matched to a gene.

The chain is built from TRBV11-2 and TRBJ1-2; D gene ambiguous. The germline CDR1 and CDR2 sequences are SGHAT and FQNNGV. Trimming cost V 5 bases and J 1 base, with 11 bases left between them. The CDR3 consists of 14 residues. CDR3 loop: CASSPTAGNYGYTF. CDR3 nucleotides: TGTGCCAGCAGCCCTACCGCCGGTAACTATGGCTACACCTTC.

Only a few counts were recorded for this clonotype. V usage is TRBV12-3 or TRBV12-4 and J usage is TRBJ1-4, with D maybe TRBD1 (6 bases). The CDR3 runs 13 residues. V was trimmed by 10 bases and J by 5 bases, leaving 14 bases between them. The DNA of the CDR3 is TGTGCCATCAAACAGGGAAACAATGAAAAACTGTTTTTT. Its protein is CAIKQGNNEKLFF.

There are a few counts of this clonotype. The chain recombines TRBV7-8 with TRBJ2-3, with TRBD2 identical over 10 bases. V was clipped by 5 bases and J by 2 bases; unmatched bases: 10. This CDR3 is built from 17 residues. From germline, CDR1 is SGHVS and CDR2 FQNEAQ. CDR3 amino acids: CASSQAGGTPYTDTQYF. In nucleotides, the CDR3 is TGTGCCAGCAGCCAAGCGGGGGGGACTCCTTACACAGATACGCAGTATTTT.

This clonotype was found a few times. The chain joins TRBV6-2 or TRBV6-3 to TRBJ2-5; no firm D call. Germline V lookup: CDR1 MNHEY, CDR2 SVGEGT. The germline V and J ends were trimmed by 2 bases and 0 bases, with 7 bases remaining between them. The CDR3 spans 14 residues. The CDR3 DNA sequence: TGTGCCAGCAGTTACCAGCCCGACCAAGAGACCCAGTACTTC. Residues: CASSYQPDQETQYF.

This clonotype was seen only a few times. The rearrangement joins TRBV2 to TRBJ1-2; D gene ambiguous. V lost 4 bases and J 8 bases, leaving 11 bases between the germline ends. CDR3 size: 12 residues. CDR1 and CDR2 (germline): SNHLY, FYNNEI. The CDR3 DNA is TGTGCCAGCAGTGCCTGGCAGGACGGCTACACCTTC. Translating it yields CASSAWQDGYTF.

The chain links TRBV6-5 to TRBJ2-1; 10 nucleotides match TRBD2. The CDR3 loop spans 16 amino acids. J was trimmed by 5 bases and V by 5 bases; bases with no gene match: 9. The germline V gene has CDR1 MNHEY and CDR2 SVGAGI. DNA of the CDR3: TGTGCCAGCAGTCAACCGGGTCTAGCGGGGGACAATGAGCAGTTCTTC. Translating it yields CASSQPGLAGDNEQFF.

V is TRBV7-3 and J is TRBJ1-1; possible D gene TRBD1, 5 bases. The germline V gene encodes CDR1 SGHTA and CDR2 FQGTGA. The CDR3 is 13 residues long. V lost 6 bases to trimming and J lost 0 bases, with 8 bases between them. CDR3 nucleotide sequence: TGTGCCAGCAGGGAGGGGTTGAACACTGAAGCTTTCTTT. This translates into CASREGLNTEAFF.

The rearrangement links TRBV18 to TRBJ2-1; D is ambiguous. Trimming removed 2 bases at V and 2 bases at J, with 10 bases between. The V gene's germline CDR1 is KGHSH and CDR2 LQKENI. This CDR3 comprises 15 residues. The CDR3 DNA reads as TGTGCCAGCTCACCAGGCGCAGTTGCCTACAATGAGCAGTTCTTC. Encoded protein: CASSPGAVAYNEQFF.

This clonotype was seen repeatedly, ten times or more. This chain uses TRBV4-3 with TRBJ2-7, with D perhaps matching TRBD1 or TRBD2 (6 bases each). The CDR3 length is 14 residues. The ends were cut back, 0 bases at V and 3 bases at J, with 9 bases in the middle. Germline V CDR1 and CDR2: LGHNA, YSLEER. CDR3 nucleotides: TGCGCCAGCAGCCAAGATAGGGGGGACTACGAGCAGTACTTC. This sequence encodes CASSQDRGDYEQYF.

This chain joins TRBV20-1 and TRBJ2-7; TRBD2 might be the D (6 bases). Germline CDR1 DFQATT, CDR2 SNEGSKA (reference sequence). This CDR3 spans 12 amino acids. The V end was cut by 0 bases, the J end by 9 bases, with 12 bases between. The CDR3 bases are TGCAGTGCTAGAGACCCCGGGCGGGGGCAGTACTTC. Translating gives CSARDPGRGQYF.

This clonotype showed up many times. The chain is built from TRBV7-9 and TRBJ2-5; 8 bases are shared with TRBD1. Germline-derived CDR1 and CDR2 are SEHNR and FQNEAQ (reference sequence). The trim removed 5 bases at V and 4 bases at J, leaving 3 bases unmatched. The CDR3 is 13 residues long. The CDR3 bases are TGTGCCAGCAGCCGACAGGGGAGAGAGACCCAGTACTTC. Translated, it gives CASSRQGRETQYF.

In this sample, this clonotype turned up a few times. J is TRBJ2-1 and V is TRBV4-2, with D possibly matching TRBD2 (5 bases). The CDR3 loop spans 18 amino acids. CDR1 and CDR2 (germline): LGHNA, YNFKEQ. With 2 bases removed from V and 8 bases from J, the gap between germline ends came to 25 bases. CDR3 protein: CASSQLLTGVYHVYEQFF. CDR3 bases: TGTGCCAGCAGCCAACTTTTGACCGGGGTTTATCATGTGTATGAGCAGTTCTTC.

The rearrangement links TRBV2 to TRBJ1-5, with D uncertain. Germline CDR1 and CDR2: SNHLY and FYNNEI. V gave up 7 bases and J gave up 0 bases, with 13 bases separating them. The CDR3 sequence is 15 residues long. For the CDR3, the DNA is TGTGCCAGCAAGAATCAGGCAAATAGCAATCAGCCCCAGCATTTT. It encodes CASKNQANSNQPQHF.

This clonotype showed up many times. The germline gene is not matched at one end of the junction; a read error may be the cause. The chain employs TRBV6-2 or TRBV6-3 and TRBJ2-1, with no clear D. This CDR3 spans 9 amino acids. Germline V CDR1 and CDR2: MNHEY, SVGEGT. The DNA for the CDR3 is TGTGCCAGCAGGGTGACAAGGGTCTTC. Translating it yields CASRVTRVF.

The sample holds many counts of this clonotype. The rearrangement uses TRBV12-3 or TRBV12-4 and TRBJ1-2; unclear D gene. The CDR3 is 12 amino acids. Trimming shortened V by 3 bases and J by 8 bases, and 10 bases separated the two germline ends. The DNA for the CDR3 is TGTGCCAGCAGTTTCGGGTATCGGGGCTACACCTTC. Encoded protein: CASSFGYRGYTF.

The chain recombines TRBV12-3 or TRBV12-4 with TRBJ1-6; 7 bases are a match to TRBD1. Trimming removed 6 bases from V and 7 bases from J; junction bases left unmatched: 12. The CDR3 is 16 residues long. CDR3 protein: CASRAGGTAQNSPLHF. As DNA, the CDR3 is TGTGCCAGCAGAGCAGGGGGTACAGCCCAAAATTCACCCCTCCACTTT.

About this clonotype itself: This may be a read error, as it is one base from a much larger clone. The genes are TRBV20-1 and TRBJ1-6; unclear D gene. This CDR3 contains 15 residues. The germline V gene encodes CDR1 DFQATT and CDR2 SNEGSKA (reference sequence). With 4 bases removed from V and 2 bases from J, the gap between germline ends came to 12 bases. The CDR3 spells CSANGRRTYNSPLHF. Written as DNA, the CDR3 is TGCAGTGCTAACGGGAGGCGGACCTATAATTCACCCCTCCACTTT.

The rearrangement joins TRBV11-3 to TRBJ2-7; D call uncertain. CDR1 is SGHNT and CDR2 is YENEEA in the germline V gene. The CDR3 sequence is 15 residues long. Between the trimmed V and J ends, which lost 4 bases and 3 bases, there was a span of 16 bases. The CDR3 loop reads CASSSKIGRFYEQYF. The CDR3, as DNA: TGTGCCAGCAGCTCCAAAATCGGACGCTTCTACGAGCAGTACTTC.

This clonotype was counted ten times or more. The gene calls are TRBV7-2 and TRBJ2-3; TRBD2 aligns across 15 bases. The CDR3 has 17 residues. The germline CDR1 and CDR2 sequences are SGHTA and FQGNSA. V shed 5 bases and J 4 bases; nucleotides not matched to a gene: 7. The CDR3: CASSPRTSGGAADTQYF. The CDR3 DNA follows: TGTGCCAGCAGCCCCCGGACTAGCGGGGGGGCAGCAGATACGCAGTATTTT.

This clonotype was counted many times. The chain couples TRBV5-1 to TRBJ1-4, with D possibly TRBD1 on 5 matching bases. There are 15 residues in the CDR3. Germline V gives CDR1 SGHRS, CDR2 YFSETQ. V lost 0 bases to trimming and J lost 6 bases, with 12 bases between them. The CDR3 DNA sequence: TGCGCCAGCAGCTTGGAGTCGGGGGAAGATGAAAAACTGTTTTTT. It yields the protein CASSLESGEDEKLFF. Full variable domain (remainder filled in from reference TRBV5-1 and TRBJ1-4): KAGVTQTPRYLIKTRGQQVTLSCSPISGHRSVSWYQQTPGQGLQFLFEYFSETQRNKGNFPGRFSGRQFSNSRSEMNVSTLELGDSALYLCASSLESGEDEKLFFGSGTQLSVL.

The V call is TRBV2, the J call TRBJ2-2; D not certain. Trimming cost V 4 bases and J 0 bases, with 9 bases left between them. This CDR3 has 15 amino acids. CDR1 and CDR2 (germline): SNHLY, FYNNEI. The CDR3 nucleotides read TGTGCCAGCAGTGCAGACCCTACGAACACCGGGGAGCTGTTTTTT. Translated: CASSADPTNTGELFF.

This clonotype was seen repeatedly, ten times or more. This chain connects TRBV6-4 to TRBJ1-1; D unclear. Trimming took off 2 bases at V and 1 base at J, with 8 bases between the two ends. Germline V CDR1 and CDR2: MRHNA, SNTAGT. The CDR3 sequence is 14 residues long. This chain's CDR3 is CASSDNFGNTEAFF. DNA of the CDR3: TGTGCCAGCAGTGACAATTTTGGGAACACTGAAGCTTTCTTT.